The rows below give T cell receptor beta chains drawn from one sample of a study of cytomegalovirus exposure and HLA in healthy donors. Sequencing used immunoSEQ multiplex PCR; TCRdb keeps in-frame clones, though not all of them. The sample includes more than 130,000 clones, 75% to 80% of them seen just once. The sequencing sample was made of PBMCs. The source is a woman aged 45-60 years in good health and CMV-seronegative. The CDR3 runs from the conserved cysteine through the conserved F or W. The D gene is left open where the match is weak. Size is stated for part of the rows, as once, few or many counts, or as a class when the clone is expanded.

v_call	j_call	clone_size	d_call	cdr3_nt	cdr3_aa
TRBV7-9	TRBJ2-1	.	.	TGTGCCAGCAGCTTAACAGGGTACTACAATGAGCAGTTCTTC	CASSLTGYYNEQFF
TRBV11-2	TRBJ2-7	.	TRBD1	TGTGCCAGCAGCTTACACAGGGGCAACTACGAGCAGTACTTC	CASSLHRGNYEQYF
TRBV4-3	TRBJ2-1	few	TRBD1	TGCGCCAGCAGGGAACAGGGGCTAGGTTACAATGAGCAGTTCTTC	CASREQGLGYNEQFF
TRBV5-6	TRBJ2-7	.	.	TGTGCCAGCAGCTTTGCGGGCAGCCCCTACGAGCAGTACTTC	CASSFAGSPYEQYF
TRBV7-2	TRBJ2-2	.	.	TGTGCCAGCAGCTTAGACCAGGGTACCGGGGAGCTGTTTTTT	CASSLDQGTGELFF
TRBV7-9	TRBJ2-3	.	.	TGTGCCAGCAGCTACTCGACAGAGGCAGATACGCAGTATTTT	CASSYSTEADTQYF
TRBV27	TRBJ2-7	.	TRBD1	TGTGCCAGCAGTGCGGACAGGGGGTCCGAGCAGTACTTC	CASSADRGSEQYF
TRBV7-2	TRBJ1-5	.	.	TGTGCCAGCAGCTTAGGTTATAGCAATCAGCCCCAGCATTTT	CASSLGYSNQPQHF
TRBV19	TRBJ1-2	.	TRBD1	TGTGCCAGTAGTTCCCAGGGACAGACTAACTATGGCTACACCTTC	CASSSQGQTNYGYTF
TRBV7-8	TRBJ2-2	.	.	TGTGCCAGCAGCTTGTCCCTAACGAACACCGGGGAGCTGTTTTTT	CASSLSLTNTGELFF
TRBV4-1	TRBJ1-5	.	TRBD1	TGCGCCAGCAGCCTACAGGGGGGCAATCAGCCCCAGCATTTT	CASSLQGGNQPQHF
TRBV5-1	TRBJ1-1	.	.	TGCGCCAGCAGCTTAGACTCTCTCGGGGACACTGAAGCTTTCTTT	CASSLDSLGDTEAFF
TRBV25-1	TRBJ1-4	.	.	TGTGCCAGCAGTGAAACAAACAGGGTTGATGAAAAACTGTTTTTT	CASSETNRVDEKLFF
TRBV18	TRBJ1-1	.	.	TGTGCCAGCTCACCCCAGGAGAACACTGAAGCTTTCTTT	CASSPQENTEAFF
TRBV6-6	TRBJ2-2	.	.	TGTGCCAGCAGAACTTACAGGGAGTTGAACACCGGGGAGCTGTTTTTT	CASRTYRELNTGELFF
TRBV4-2	TRBJ1-4	.	.	TGTGCCAGCAGCCAAGGTATGGGGGGGACAACTAATGAAAAACTGTTTTTT	CASSQGMGGTTNEKLFF
TRBV7-9	TRBJ1-1	.	.	TGTGCCAGCAGCTTACCTGCGGGGATGAACACTGAAGCTTTCTTT	CASSLPAGMNTEAFF
TRBV6-1	TRBJ2-5	.	TRBD1	TGTGCCACCTTAGGGGGCGCGGAGGAGACCCAGTACTTC	CATLGGAEETQYF
TRBV29-1	TRBJ2-5	.	.	TGCAGCACCCGGGATCAAGAGACCCAGTACTTC	CSTRDQETQYF
TRBV30	TRBJ1-1	.	.	TGTGCCTGGAGTGTACTATCGGAACTGGGGCCCATGAACACTGAAGCTTTCTTT	CAWSVLSELGPMNTEAFF
TRBV19	TRBJ1-1	few	TRBD1	TGTGCCAGTAGTACCCAACAGGGGCAGTCGTCTTTCTTT	CASSTQQGQSSFF
TRBV4-2	TRBJ2-7	.	.	TGTGCCAGCAGCCCGGTCCAGGCCGAGCAGTACTTC	CASSPVQAEQYF
TRBV28	TRBJ1-5	.	.	TGTGCCAGCAGTTTATGGCCAGGGGAGTCCCTCAATCAGCCCCAGCATTTT	CASSLWPGESLNQPQHF
TRBV6-5	TRBJ2-5	.	TRBD2	TGTGCCAGCAGCCAACGGACTAGCGGGAAAGAGACCCAGTACTTC	CASSQRTSGKETQYF
TRBV29-1	TRBJ2-7	.	TRBD1	TGCAGCGTTCTAGGGGGCCCCTCCTACGAGCAGTACTTC	CSVLGGPSYEQYF
TRBV5-6	TRBJ2-7	.	TRBD2	TGTGCCAGCAGCTTGGATGGGGGGGTGTACGAGCAGTACTTC	CASSLDGGVYEQYF
TRBV4-1	TRBJ1-5	.	.	TGCGCCAGCAGCCATAGATACGGGGGGGCTGGGGATCAGCCCCAGCATTTT	CASSHRYGGAGDQPQHF
TRBV5-6	TRBJ1-1	once	.	TGTGCCAGCAGCTTGGCCGATGGCTCTCTAGGCACTGAAGCTTTCTTT	CASSLADGSLGTEAFF
TRBV30	TRBJ2-7	.	TRBD1	TGTGCCTGGAGCCGGGACAGACCCTACGAGCAGTACTTC	CAWSRDRPYEQYF
TRBV25-1	TRBJ1-4	few	.	TGTGCCAGCAGCAAGGCCGCGGATGAAAAACTGTTTTTT	CASSKAADEKLFF
TRBV7-8	TRBJ1-6	.	TRBD1	TGTGCCAGCCGGACAGGGATGAATTCACCCCTCCACTTT	CASRTGMNSPLHF
TRBV6-1	TRBJ1-4	.	.	TGTGCCAGCAGTGAAATCGACACAACAAATGAAAAACTGTTTTTT	CASSEIDTTNEKLFF
TRBV9	TRBJ2-2	.	.	TGTGCCAGCAGCGTAGCCGGGAGGAACACCGGGGAGCTGTTTTTT	CASSVAGRNTGELFF
TRBV27	TRBJ1-6	.	TRBD1	TGTGCCAGCACCGGGACAGGGGATTCACCCCTCCACTTT	CASTGTGDSPLHF
TRBV7-6	TRBJ1-1	.	TRBD1	TGTGCCAGCAGCCCCTGGACAGGGGGCATCACTGAAGCTTTCTTT	CASSPWTGGITEAFF
TRBV11-2	TRBJ2-7	.	.	TGTGCCAGCAGCGGGGTGGAGTTGCAGGGATCCTACGAGCAGTACTTC	CASSGVELQGSYEQYF
TRBV27	TRBJ2-7	.	TRBD1	TGTGCCAGCAGTTCCGGGACAGACTACGAGCAGTACTTC	CASSSGTDYEQYF
TRBV2	TRBJ2-1	.	.	TGTGCCAGCAGCGGGAAGTTGTCCTACAATGAGCAGTTCTTC	CASSGKLSYNEQFF
TRBV7-9	TRBJ2-3	.	TRBD2	TGTGCCAGCAGTACCGGACTAGACACAGATACGCAGTATTTT	CASSTGLDTDTQYF
TRBV28	TRBJ1-2	.	TRBD1	TGTGCCAGCAGTTACCCGGGTGGACAGGGGGCATTTGGCTACACCTTC	CASSYPGGQGAFGYTF
TRBV7-2	TRBJ2-7	.	.	TGTGCCAGCAGCTTTACCAGCGCAGGGGGGCTATACGAGCAGTACTTC	CASSFTSAGGLYEQYF
TRBV28	TRBJ1-4	.	TRBD1	TGTGCCAGCAGTCCCCCCCGGGACAGGGATGAAAAACTGTTTTTT	CASSPPRDRDEKLFF
TRBV30	TRBJ2-3	.	TRBD2	TGTGCGAGCTCACCGGGACTAGCGACAGATACGCAGTATTTT	CASSPGLATDTQYF
TRBV7-9	TRBJ2-3	.	.	TGTGCCAGCAGCTTAGAAGGTCCGGGGTATCGCACAGATACGCAGTATTTT	CASSLEGPGYRTDTQYF